Detailed here is one TCR beta chain. The antigen is not known. RNA transcripts gave rise to amplified TCR beta CDR3 regions. The HTBI primer set was used in a first-round RT-PCR of the TCR CDR3. TCRdb independently ran MiXCR on the multiplex PCR reads; one entry per CDR3 protein. Among about 260,000 distinct CDR3 sequences, approximately 23% were seen once, and the ten largest hold approximately 60%. This sample is part of a study of T cells in Graves' hyperthyroidism and ophthalmopathy. Study outcomes and limitations: The model foresaw ophthalmopathy a median about 6.1 months prior to onset.

This CDR3 contains 16 residues. Deletions cut 3 bases from V and 0 bases from J, with 9 bases between. CDR1 and CDR2 (germline): SGHAT, FQDESV (reference sequence). This sequence was found in a man aged 30 to 45 with Graves' ophthalmopathy. The chain recombines TRBV11-1 with TRBJ2-6, with D uncertain. Specimen: blood. The CDR3 is CASSLARYSGANVLTF. The CDR3 DNA reads as TGTGCCAGCAGCTTGGCTCGATACTCTGGGGCCAACGTCCTGACTTTC.